This T cell receptor (beta chain) was obtained from a study of shared clonotypes between healthy human individuals. Study-wide background: A donor's plate count was three for CD4 naive and three for CD4 memory; CD8 naive had two and CD8 memory one.

The CDR3 length is 13 residues. CDR1 and CDR2 (germline): MNHEY, SMNVEV (reference sequence). V was cut by 6 bases and J by 1 base, with 10 bases left in between. A deep-level run was used for the assay. Assay: immunoSEQ multiplex PCR; the TCRdb copy retains only in-frame clones and omits some. The sample consists of over a million clones, about four fifths of them appearing once. The rearrangement links TRBV27 to TRBJ2-7; no clear D gene. This clonotype originated in a man between 18 and 35 years old in good health. Some clones in this sample may be carry-over from other donors' samples. The sample comprised memory CD4+ T cells from PBMCs. Stated subset: CD45RA-negative fraction. The CDR3 reads CASSRVPSYEQYF. The CDR3 nucleotides are TGTGCCAGCAGCCGGGTACCGTCCTACGAGCAGTACTTC.